These 5 T cell receptor beta chains share one sample of origin, sequenced in a study of identical twins. TCRdb re-called the 5' RACE reads through MiXCR, storing one row per CDR3 protein. The sample yields under 900,000 distinct CDR3 sequences, over 15% seen once. Separately, the same data were catalogued under a study of T cells expressing NK-cell markers.

Sequenced input: PBMCs. The receptors were sampled from a woman under 30 in good health.

This chain joins TRBV4-3 and TRBJ2-7, with 8 bases lining up with TRBD1. J gave up 4 bases and V 0 bases, and 8 bases lay outside the gene matches. Germline CDR1 is LGHNA and CDR2 is YSLEER. The CDR3 covers 16 residues. The CDR3, as DNA: TGCGCCAGCAGCCAAGATTTGGGCAGGGGGCCTTACGAGCAGTACTTC. It is translated as CASSQDLGRGPYEQYF.

In this sample, this clonotype turned up a few times. J is TRBJ2-1 and V is TRBV5-1; TRBD2 matches 12 bases. The length of the CDR3 is 15 residues. The germline V gene encodes CDR1 SGHRS and CDR2 YFSETQ. The junction had 4 bases not matched to a gene; V was cut back by 4 bases and J by 5 bases. The DNA for the CDR3 is TGCGCCAGCAGCAAACTAGCGGGGGGAGACAATGAGCAGTTCTTC. Translated, it gives CASSKLAGGDNEQFF.

At least ten counts were recorded for this clonotype. Germline and junction disagree at one end, which may indicate a read error. The chain carries TRBV12-3 or TRBV12-4 and TRBJ2-7; the D gene could be TRBD1 or TRBD2 (5 bases each). The CDR3 is 14 residues long. As DNA, the CDR3 is TGTGCCAGCAGCTTAGCTGGGGGCTCCTACGAGCAGTACTTC. Protein product: CASSLAGGSYEQYF.

The table lists this clonotype with a few counts. V usage is TRBV20-1 and J usage is TRBJ2-5; 9 bases map to TRBD2. Germline values: CDR1 DFQATT, CDR2 SNEGSKA (reference sequence). The CDR3 runs to 15 residues. The trim removed 1 base at V and 2 bases at J, leaving 5 bases unmatched. Written as DNA, the CDR3 is TGCAGTGCTAGAGTCCGAACTAGCGGGCAAGAGACCCAGTACTTC. Protein: CSARVRTSGQETQYF.

The sample holds a few counts of this clonotype. The V and J genes are TRBV5-5 and TRBJ2-2; no definite D call. From germline, CDR1 is SGHKS and CDR2 YYEKEE (reference sequence). The V end was cut by 0 bases, the J end by 4 bases, with 10 bases between. The CDR3 spans 15 residues. The CDR3 spells CASSLAVSGTGELFF. The DNA of the CDR3 is TGTGCCAGCAGCTTGGCCGTTTCGGGCACCGGGGAGCTGTTTTTT.